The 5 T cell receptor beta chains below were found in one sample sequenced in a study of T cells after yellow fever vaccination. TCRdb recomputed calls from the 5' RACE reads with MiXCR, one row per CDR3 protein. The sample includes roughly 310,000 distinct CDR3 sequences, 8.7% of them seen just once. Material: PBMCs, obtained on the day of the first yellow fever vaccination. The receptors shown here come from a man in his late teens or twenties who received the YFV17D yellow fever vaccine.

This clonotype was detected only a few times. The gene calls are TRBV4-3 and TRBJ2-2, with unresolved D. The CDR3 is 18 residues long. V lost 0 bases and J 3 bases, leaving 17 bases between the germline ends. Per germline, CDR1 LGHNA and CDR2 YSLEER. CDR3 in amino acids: CASSQDGPHTMDTGELFF. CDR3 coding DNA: TGCGCCAGCAGCCAAGATGGGCCCCACACGATGGACACCGGGGAGCTGTTTTTT.

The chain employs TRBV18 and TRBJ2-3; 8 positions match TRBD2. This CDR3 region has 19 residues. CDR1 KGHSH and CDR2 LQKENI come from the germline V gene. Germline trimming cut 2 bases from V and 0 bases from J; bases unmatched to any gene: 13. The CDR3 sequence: CASSPIPGLGATSTDTQYF. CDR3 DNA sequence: TGTGCCAGCTCACCAATTCCGGGACTAGGGGCAACTAGCACAGATACGCAGTATTTT.

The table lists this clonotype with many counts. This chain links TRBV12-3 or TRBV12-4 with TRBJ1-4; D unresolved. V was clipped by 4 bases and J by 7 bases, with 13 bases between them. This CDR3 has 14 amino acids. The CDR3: CASSSGSLGEKLFF. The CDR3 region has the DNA TGTGCCAGCAGTTCGGGTTCTTTGGGTGAAAAACTGTTTTTT.

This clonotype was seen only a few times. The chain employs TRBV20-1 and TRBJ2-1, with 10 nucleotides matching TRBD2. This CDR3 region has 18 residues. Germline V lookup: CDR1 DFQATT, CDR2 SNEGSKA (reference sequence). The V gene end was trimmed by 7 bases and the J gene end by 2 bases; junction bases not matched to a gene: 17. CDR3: CSVQALAGVSRAYNEQFF. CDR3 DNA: TGCAGTGTTCAGGCGCTAGCGGGGGTGTCTCGCGCCTACAATGAGCAGTTCTTC.

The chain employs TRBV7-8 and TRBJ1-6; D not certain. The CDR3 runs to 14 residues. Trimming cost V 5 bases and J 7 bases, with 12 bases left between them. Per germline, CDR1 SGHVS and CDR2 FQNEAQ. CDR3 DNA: TGTGCCAGCAGCCCCCGGGTCAGGAATTCACCCCTCCACTTT. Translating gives CASSPRVRNSPLHF.